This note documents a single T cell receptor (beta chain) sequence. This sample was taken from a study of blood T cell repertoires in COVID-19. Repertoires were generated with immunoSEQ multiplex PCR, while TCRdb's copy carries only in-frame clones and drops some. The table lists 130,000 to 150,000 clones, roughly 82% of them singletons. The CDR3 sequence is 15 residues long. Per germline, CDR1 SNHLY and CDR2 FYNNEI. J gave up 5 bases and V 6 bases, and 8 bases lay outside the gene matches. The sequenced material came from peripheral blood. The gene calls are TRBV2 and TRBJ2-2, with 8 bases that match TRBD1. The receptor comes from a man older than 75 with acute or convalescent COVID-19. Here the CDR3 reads CASRETGVVTGELFF. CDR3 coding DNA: TGTGCCAGCAGAGAGACAGGGGTGGTTACCGGGGAGCTGTTTTTT.